The sequence of this TCR beta chain was determined in a study of cytomegalovirus exposure and HLA in healthy donors. TCRdb's copy holds only in-frame clones and misses some; the assay was immunoSEQ multiplex PCR. This sample has about 150,000 clones, with more than 70% found just once. The CDR3 runs 12 residues. Per germline, CDR1 SGHTA and CDR2 FQGTGA. V was clipped by 4 bases and J by 8 bases, with 8 bases between them. This clone turned up a few times. Sequenced sample: PBMCs. The chain links TRBV7-3 to TRBJ2-2; D uncertain. The TCR originated in a human donor in good health. This CDR3 is CASSSTKGELFF. CDR3 nucleotide sequence: TGTGCCAGCAGCTCCACTAAAGGGGAGCTGTTTTTT. Full variable domain (missing parts from reference TRBV7-3 and TRBJ2-2): GAGVSQTPSNKVTEKGKYVELRCDPISGHTALYWYRQSLGQGPEFLIYFQGTGAADDSGLPNDRFFAVRPEGSVSTLKIQRTERGDSAVYLCASSSTKGELFFGEGSRLTVL.